This TCR beta chain came from a study of blood T cell repertoires in COVID-19. About the research overall: Both acute and convalescent COVID-19 samples were obtained from the United States, Italy and Spain. T cells, B-cell-depleted T cells, or PBMCs supplied cDNA or gDNA.

The CDR3 runs to 16 residues. CDR1 and CDR2 from the germline V gene are SGHVS and FQNEAQ. V gave up 2 bases and J gave up 4 bases, with 17 bases separating them. The authors' processing: Estimation of nucleated cell counts relied on the amplification of reference gene primers. Generated by immunoSEQ multiplex PCR, the TCRdb table keeps only in-frame clones and is missing some. V and J calls and clone size are as listed in that table; D and trimming were resolved from the DNA. The sample yields roughly 38,000 clones, about 90% seen once. This receptor was taken from a woman between 65 and 79 years old with acute or convalescent COVID-19. Input material: peripheral blood. The chain couples TRBV7-8 to TRBJ2-5; tentative D call: TRBD1 (6 bases). DNA of the CDR3: TGTGCCAGCAGCTTAAATCCAGCAGGGGCTCGAGAGACCCAGTACTTC. Amino acids: CASSLNPAGARETQYF.